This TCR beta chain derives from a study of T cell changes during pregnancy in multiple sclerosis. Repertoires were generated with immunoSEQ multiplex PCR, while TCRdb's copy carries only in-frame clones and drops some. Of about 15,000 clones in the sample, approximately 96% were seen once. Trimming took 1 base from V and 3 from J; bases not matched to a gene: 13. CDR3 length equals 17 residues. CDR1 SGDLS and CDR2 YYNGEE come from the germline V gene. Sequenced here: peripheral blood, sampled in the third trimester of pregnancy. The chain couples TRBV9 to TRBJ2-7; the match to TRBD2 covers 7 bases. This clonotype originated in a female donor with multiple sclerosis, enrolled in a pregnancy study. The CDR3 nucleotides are TGTGCCAGCAGCGTACTAGTGGGAGGGTCTTCACACTACGAGCAGTACTTC. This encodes CASSVLVGGSSHYEQYF.